This T cell receptor (beta chain) was identified in a study of identical twins. Study-wide points: Abundant beta clonotypes from cord blood had fewer insertions, unlike memory repertoires, which showed none. Not following the same donors, the study drew its conclusions from cross-sectional statistical analysis.

One entry per CDR3 protein results from TCRdb running MiXCR on the 5' RACE reads. Among about 890,000 distinct CDR3 sequences listed, around 12% were seen once. This clonotype has just a few counts. Antigen: not known. These same data were also listed under a study on yellow fever vaccine responses in identical twins.

Sequenced: PBMCs. This receptor was obtained from a woman aged 18-29 years in good health.

The CDR3 DNA reads TGTGCCAGCAGTACAGGGTACGCGTACGAGCAGTACTTC. This translates into CASSTGYAYEQYF. The chain uses TRBV12-3 or TRBV12-4 and TRBJ2-7; a possible D gene is TRBD1 (6 bases). The CDR3 is 13 residues long. With 5 bases removed from V and 4 bases from J, the gap between germline ends came to 12 bases.